These 28 T cell receptor beta chains came from one sample sequenced in a study of T cell changes during pregnancy in multiple sclerosis. Repertoires were generated with immunoSEQ multiplex PCR, while TCRdb's copy carries only in-frame clones and drops some. The sample holds some 100,000 clones, roughly 92% seen once. The input for sequencing was peripheral blood, taken in the second trimester of pregnancy. The source is a female donor with multiple sclerosis, enrolled in a pregnancy study.

The chain links TRBV2 to TRBJ2-7; 8 bases map to TRBD1. Germline lookup yields CDR1 SNHLY and CDR2 FYNNEI. The CDR3 contains 13 residues. Trimming removed 6 bases from V and 5 bases from J; junction bases left unmatched: 6. The CDR3 spells CASSQTGANEQYF. The CDR3 coding sequence is TGTGCCAGCAGCCAGACAGGGGCCAACGAGCAGTACTTC. The full variable domain, in which reference TRBV2 and TRBJ2-7 provide the parts outside the CDR3, is EPEVTQTPSHQVTQMGQEVILRCVPISNHLYFYWYRQILGQKVEFLVSFYNNEISEKSEIFDDQFSVERPDGSNFTLKIRSTKLEDSAMYFCASSQTGANEQYFGPGTRLTVT.

The chain couples TRBV6-1 to TRBJ2-3, with 13 bases lining up with TRBD2. This CDR3 comprises 19 residues. With V trimmed by 2 bases and J by 9 bases, 17 bases remained unmatched. Germline values: CDR1 MNHNS, CDR2 SASEGT. This CDR3 reads CASSEKIPGLAGIPPTQYF. The CDR3 DNA follows: TGTGCCAGCAGTGAAAAGATCCCGGGACTAGCGGGGATCCCCCCGACGCAGTATTTT.

Only one count was recorded for this clone. The V and J genes are TRBV25-1 and TRBJ1-2; maybe TRBD1 (6 bases). Germline CDR1 MGHDK, CDR2 SYGVNS. The CDR3 is 15 residues long. Trimming removed 3 bases at V and 4 bases at J, with 15 bases between. The CDR3 DNA follows: TGTGCCAGCAGTGAGACAGGCGAAGTTAGCTATGGCTACACCTTC. Residues: CASSETGEVSYGYTF.

J is TRBJ1-2 and V is TRBV13; D remains ambiguous. Trimming cost V 5 bases and J 10 bases, with 11 bases left between them. Per germline, CDR1 PRHDT and CDR2 FYEKMQ (reference sequence). The CDR3 spans 11 residues. The CDR3: CASSPNGNYTF. The CDR3 region has the DNA TGTGCCAGCAGCCCTAACGGGAACTACACCTTC.

The V and J genes are TRBV28 and TRBJ2-7; D possibly corresponds to TRBD1 (6 bases). Germline CDR1 is MDHEN and CDR2 is SYDVKM. Trimming pared 11 bases from V and 4 bases from J, leaving 15 bases between. The CDR3 sequence is 12 residues long. The CDR3 nucleotides are TGTGCCGCGCAGGACAGCCAATACGAGCAGTACTTC. It codes for CAAQDSQYEQYF.

The J gene is TRBJ2-5, the V gene TRBV7-3; D is unresolved. V lost 4 bases and J 1 base, leaving 10 bases between the germline ends. The germline CDR1 and CDR2 sequences are SGHTA and FQGTGA. The CDR3 runs 14 residues. This CDR3 reads CASSSGPPQETQYF. In DNA form, the CDR3 reads TGTGCCAGCAGCTCCGGTCCCCCCCAAGAGACCCAGTACTTC.

V and J are TRBV7-9 and TRBJ1-1; D is possibly TRBD1 (6 bases). Germline CDR1 is SEHNR and CDR2 is FQNEAQ (reference sequence). The V gene lost 10 bases and the J gene lost 8 bases, with 23 bases spanning the gap. The CDR3 spans 14 residues. The CDR3: CAMKVGHRYEEAFF. The CDR3 DNA reads TGTGCCATGAAGGTGGGACACCGGTATGAGGAAGCTTTCTTT.

The chain carries TRBV5-1 and TRBJ2-4; D is possibly TRBD2 (7 bases). V was pared by 0 bases and J by 0 bases, with 16 bases between. CDR1 SGHRS and CDR2 YFSETQ come from the germline V gene. The CDR3 loop spans 18 amino acids. The CDR3 here is CASSLAPGGLGAKNIQYF. CDR3 coding DNA: TGCGCCAGCAGCTTGGCCCCCGGGGGGCTTGGAGCCAAAAACATTCAGTACTTC. The whole variable domain, filled in from reference TRBV5-1 and TRBJ2-4, reads KAGVTQTPRYLIKTRGQQVTLSCSPISGHRSVSWYQQTPGQGLQFLFEYFSETQRNKGNFPGRFSGRQFSNSRSEMNVSTLELGDSALYLCASSLAPGGLGAKNIQYFGAGTRLSVL.

This clone was seen only once. The rearrangement uses TRBV10-3 and TRBJ1-1, with a weak D call TRBD1 (6 bases). V shed 6 bases and J shed 8 bases, with 10 bases lying between them. The CDR3 contains 11 residues. Germline assignment: CDR1 ENHRY and CDR2 SYGVKD. The CDR3 protein is CAISAGTEAFF. For the CDR3, the DNA is TGTGCCATCAGCGCAGGGACAGAAGCTTTCTTT.

V usage is TRBV13 and J usage is TRBJ2-7; 9 nucleotides match TRBD1. The CDR3 is 16 amino acids. Germline assignment: CDR1 PRHDT and CDR2 FYEKMQ (reference sequence). V was clipped by 5 bases and J by 3 bases; unmatched bases: 11. The CDR3 nucleotides read TGTGCCAGCAGCGTCTCCCCCGGGACAGGGCTCTACGAGCAGTACTTC. Its protein product is CASSVSPGTGLYEQYF.

The chain joins TRBV6-1 to TRBJ1-1, with D possibly matching TRBD1 (6 bases). V lost 3 bases, J lost 9 bases, and 20 bases lay in between. Germline CDR1 reads MNHNS; CDR2 reads SASEGT. The CDR3 spans 15 residues. Here the CDR3 reads CASSERGGGMGQAFF. The CDR3 region has the DNA TGTGCCAGCAGTGAGAGAGGGGGAGGGATGGGCCAAGCTTTCTTT.

This chain uses TRBV28 with TRBJ1-1; D is undetermined. Trimming left V 11 bases short and J 4 bases short, with 14 bases between. The CDR3 consists of 12 residues. Germline CDR1 reads MDHEN; CDR2 reads SYDVKM. CDR3 sequence reads: CASSRAGTEAFF. CDR3 DNA: TGTGCCTCCAGCAGAGCAGGCACTGAAGCTTTCTTT.

The chain links TRBV7-8 to TRBJ2-7; weak D call: TRBD2 (5 bases). V was clipped by 3 bases and J by 0 bases, with 15 bases between them. Germline CDR1 is SGHVS and CDR2 is FQNEAQ. This CDR3 is built from 16 residues. CDR3 in DNA: TGTGCCAGCAGCTTTCGAGGGAGCGATTTCTCCTACGAGCAGTACTTC. Protein sequence: CASSFRGSDFSYEQYF.

Worth noting for this clone: Other nucleotide sequences in the sample specify the same CDR3. This rearrangement joins TRBV5-1 to TRBJ2-2, with TRBD1 matching over 7 bases. Germline CDR1 and CDR2: SGHRS and YFSETQ. The CDR3 is made up of 15 amino acids. J lost 4 bases, V lost 0 bases, and 3 bases had no gene match. CDR3 region: CASSLGQGSTGELFF. Here the CDR3 DNA reads TGCGCCAGCAGCTTGGGACAGGGCAGCACCGGGGAGCTGTTTTTT.

V is TRBV5-1 and J is TRBJ2-1; possibly TRBD1 for D (5 bases). This CDR3 comprises 14 residues. V was trimmed by 0 bases and J by 4 bases, leaving 8 bases between them. CDR1 and CDR2 (germline): SGHRS, YFSETQ. This chain's CDR3 is CASSLAAGYNEQFF. In DNA form, the CDR3 reads TGCGCCAGCAGCTTGGCCGCAGGGTACAATGAGCAGTTCTTC.

The rearrangement joins TRBV10-3 to TRBJ2-1; D remains unclear. CDR1 is ENHRY and CDR2 is SYGVKD in the germline V gene. The CDR3 totals 14 residues. V dropped 0 bases and J dropped 10 bases, with 13 bases sitting between them. The CDR3 sequence: CAISESIGPREQFF. In nucleotides, the CDR3 is TGTGCCATCAGTGAGTCTATTGGCCCGAGGGAGCAGTTCTTC.

The chain joins TRBV19 to TRBJ1-1; 9 nucleotides align to TRBD1. This CDR3 region has 13 residues. V lost 8 bases to trimming and J lost 4 bases; unmatched junction nucleotides: 5. Germline-derived CDR1 and CDR2 are LNHDA and SQIVND (reference sequence). The CDR3 reads CASWDRVSTEAFF. CDR3 DNA sequence: TGTGCCAGTTGGGACAGGGTGTCCACTGAAGCTTTCTTT.

The genes are TRBV5-1 and TRBJ2-1, with D possibly matching TRBD1 (5 bases). Germline V lookup: CDR1 SGHRS, CDR2 YFSETQ. Trimming cost V 7 bases and J 0 bases, with 5 bases left between them. This CDR3 is built from 12 residues. As DNA, the CDR3 is TGCGCCAGCCAGGGCTCCTACAATGAGCAGTTCTTC. It codes for CASQGSYNEQFF.

This chain uses TRBV9 with TRBJ2-1; 7 bases fit TRBD2. Per germline, CDR1 SGDLS and CDR2 YYNGEE. The CDR3 runs to 16 residues. V lost 4 bases and J lost 3; bases outside the gene matches: 10. In DNA form, the CDR3 reads TGTGCCAGCAGCCCTTTGAGCGGGGAAGTCTACAATGAGCAGTTCTTC. It is translated as CASSPLSGEVYNEQFF.

The chain joins TRBV6-6 to TRBJ2-1, with TRBD2 matching over 9 bases. CDR1 and CDR2 from the germline V gene are MNHNY and SVGAGI (reference sequence). The trim removed 0 bases at V and 10 bases at J, leaving 10 bases unmatched. There are 16 residues in the CDR3. The CDR3 coding sequence is TGTGCCAGCAGTTACTCTAGCGGGAGAGGCAGGGAGGAGCAGTTCTTC. Protein: CASSYSSGRGREEQFF.

The rearrangement joins TRBV5-1 to TRBJ2-5, with 7 bases fitting TRBD1. Germline V lookup: CDR1 SGHRS, CDR2 YFSETQ. This CDR3 is built from 14 residues. Trimming cost V 2 bases and J 1 base; bases outside gene matches: 2. The CDR3 bases are TGCGCCAGCAGCTTAAACAGGGGCCAAGAGACCCAGTACTTC. Translated: CASSLNRGQETQYF.

This chain joins TRBV7-8 and TRBJ1-2; a weak D match, TRBD1 (5 bases). The CDR3 loop spans 17 amino acids. Trimming cost V 5 bases and J 3 bases, with 22 bases left between them. The germline CDR1 and CDR2 sequences are SGHVS and FQNEAQ. The CDR3 spells CASSELRDRRSDYGYTF. The DNA for the CDR3 is TGTGCCAGCAGCGAACTCAGGGATCGGCGGTCAGACTATGGCTACACCTTC.

Of note for this clone: The sample holds other DNA sequences that translate to the same CDR3. This chain joins TRBV25-1 and TRBJ1-1; D call uncertain. Trimming stripped 2 bases from V and 1 base from J, with 5 bases between. Germline V gene lookup returns CDR1 MGHDK and CDR2 SYGVNS. The CDR3 loop spans 13 amino acids. The CDR3 bases are TGTGCCAGCAGTGAACGACAGAACACTGAAGCTTTCTTT. This translates into CASSERQNTEAFF.

V gene TRBV9 combines with J gene TRBJ2-2; 12 nucleotides match TRBD2. The CDR3 contains 15 residues. From germline, CDR1 is SGDLS and CDR2 YYNGEE. V trimming: 6 bases; J trimming: 3 bases; junction bases outside the gene matches: 3. CDR3 residues: CASTRLAGDTGELFF. The CDR3 coding sequence is TGTGCCAGCACGAGACTAGCGGGGGACACCGGGGAGCTGTTTTTT.

V gene TRBV12-5 combines with J gene TRBJ2-3, with a weak D call TRBD1 (6 bases). From germline, CDR1 is LGHNT and CDR2 FRNRAP. V shed 4 bases and J shed 2 bases, with 10 bases lying between them. This CDR3 contains 14 residues. CDR3 coding DNA: TGTGCTAGTGGTTCCAGGGGAGACACAGATACGCAGTATTTT. The encoded protein is CASGSRGDTDTQYF.

This clone was recorded once. The rearrangement uses TRBV5-1 and TRBJ2-7; TRBD2 might be the D (5 bases). Germline CDR1 reads SGHRS; CDR2 reads YFSETQ. The CDR3 is 13 amino acids. The V and J ends lost 4 bases and 2 bases respectively, with 10 bases between them. The CDR3 region has the DNA TGCGCCAGCAGCCACGGACTCGCCTACGAGCAGTACTTC. Protein sequence: CASSHGLAYEQYF.

The chain carries TRBV9 and TRBJ1-3, with a weak D call TRBD1 (5 bases). Germline CDR1 reads SGDLS; CDR2 reads YYNGEE. This CDR3 has 15 residues. The V gene lost 4 bases and the J gene lost 4 bases, with 15 bases spanning the gap. Here the CDR3 reads CASSPRGVEGNTIYF. As DNA, the CDR3 is TGTGCCAGCAGCCCCCGGGGGGTAGAAGGAAACACCATATATTTT.

This sequence joins TRBV19 and TRBJ1-1; 9 bases align to TRBD1. V lost 6 bases and J lost 4; bases outside the gene matches: 6. Germline CDR1 and CDR2: LNHDA and SQIVND (reference sequence). This CDR3 contains 14 residues. The CDR3 protein is CASRETGGTTEAFF. The CDR3 DNA follows: TGTGCCAGTAGGGAGACAGGGGGGACCACTGAAGCTTTCTTT. Full variable domain (missing parts from reference TRBV19 and TRBJ1-1): DGGITQSPKYLFRKEGQNVTLSCEQNLNHDAMYWYRQDPGQGLRLIYYSQIVNDFQKGDIAEGYSVSREKKESFPLTVTSAQKNPTAFYLCASRETGGTTEAFFGQGTRLTVV.